Following are 14 T cell receptor beta chains from one sample sequenced in a study of cytomegalovirus exposure and HLA in healthy donors. Amplification used 60 Vbeta primers and 13 Jbeta primers. Clones were sequenced by immunoSEQ multiplex PCR, and TCRdb holds only the in-frame ones, with some missing. Of about 130,000 clones listed, approximately 87% are singletons. Material: PBMCs. The receptors were gathered from a man in his forties in good health and CMV-seronegative.

The chain carries TRBV7-8 and TRBJ2-5, with 7 bases lining up with TRBD1. J was trimmed by 4 bases and V by 2 bases; bases with no gene match: 7. Germline assignment: CDR1 SGHVS and CDR2 FQNEAQ. The CDR3 length is 15 residues. CDR3 sequence reads: CASSLRQGVGETQYF. DNA for the CDR3: TGTGCCAGCAGCTTACGACAGGGAGTTGGAGAGACCCAGTACTTC.

This clone was recorded only once. The rearrangement links TRBV5-4 to TRBJ2-1, with D maybe TRBD2 (6 bases). The CDR3 is 12 residues long. V was cut by 2 bases and J by 8 bases, with 8 bases left in between. Germline-derived CDR1 and CDR2 are SGHNT and YYREEE (reference sequence). The CDR3 region has the DNA TGTGCCAGCAGCTTTAGGAGGGATGAGCAGTTCTTC. Amino acids: CASSFRRDEQFF.

The chain recombines TRBV29-1 with TRBJ2-1; TRBD2 might be the D (5 bases). Germline CDR1 reads SQVTM; CDR2 reads ANQGSEA. The CDR3 is 17 residues long. Deletions cut 4 bases from V and 4 bases from J, with 23 bases between. In nucleotides, the CDR3 is TGCAGCGTTGCCCCAGCGCCCTTGTCTAGCTCGTACAATGAGCAGTTCTTC. This codes for CSVAPAPLSSSYNEQFF.

The J gene is TRBJ2-7, the V gene TRBV4-3, with 11 bases that match TRBD2. Germline V lookup: CDR1 LGHNA, CDR2 YSLEER. Trimming took 1 base from V and 3 from J; bases not matched to a gene: 2. The CDR3 totals 15 residues. DNA of the CDR3: TGCGCCAGCAGCCAAGGGACTAGCGGGTTCTACGAGCAGTACTTC. This codes for CASSQGTSGFYEQYF.

The CDR3 loop is CSVGQGLYQPQHF. CDR3 coding DNA: TGCAGCGTCGGACAGGGGTTGTATCAGCCCCAGCATTTT. J is TRBJ1-5 and V is TRBV29-1; 9 positions agree with TRBD1. The CDR3 is 13 residues long. CDR1 and CDR2 from the germline V gene are SQVTM and ANQGSEA. V dropped 6 bases and J dropped 5; count of bases not matched to a gene: 5. Looking up the rest from reference TRBV29-1 and TRBJ1-5 gives the full variable domain: SAVISQKPSRDICQRGTSLTIQCQVDSQVTMMFWYRQQPGQSLTLIATANQGSEATYESGFVIDKFPISRPNLTFSTLTVSNMSPEDSSIYLCSVGQGLYQPQHFGDGTRLSIL.

The chain joins TRBV7-8 to TRBJ2-3, with 11 bases aligning to TRBD2. Germline lookup yields CDR1 SGHVS and CDR2 FQNEAQ. This CDR3 has 17 amino acids. Trimming at V came to 2 bases and at J to 0 bases, leaving 4 bases not matched to a gene. CDR3 bases: TGTGCCAGCAGCTTAACTAGCGGGGGCCTTAGCACAGATACGCAGTATTTT. This sequence encodes CASSLTSGGLSTDTQYF. The variable domain in full, with the rest retrieved from reference TRBV7-8 and TRBJ2-3, is GAGVSQSPRYKVAKRGQDVALRCDPISGHVSLFWYQQALGQGPEFLTYFQNEAQLDKSGLPSDRFFAERPEGSVSTLKIQRTQQEDSAVYLCASSLTSGGLSTDTQYFGPGTRLTVL.

The chain recombines TRBV27 with TRBJ2-7, with a tentative D call TRBD1 (5 bases). Germline V gives CDR1 MNHEY, CDR2 SMNVEV (reference sequence). The CDR3 is 13 amino acids. Trimming took 8 bases from V and 1 from J, leaving 12 bases between them. The CDR3, as DNA: TGTGCCAGCCTAGACAGAAATTCCTACGAGCAGTACTTC. Translated, it gives CASLDRNSYEQYF.

J is TRBJ2-7 and V is TRBV6-1; 10 bases are shared with TRBD1. From germline, CDR1 is MNHNS and CDR2 SASEGT. This CDR3 has 13 amino acids. J gave up 6 bases and V 6 bases, and 5 bases lay outside the gene matches. DNA of the CDR3: TGTGCCAGCAGGGACAGGGGGACGCTCGAGCAGTACTTC. Translated, it gives CASRDRGTLEQYF.

The V gene is TRBV30, the J gene TRBJ2-7; 9 bases align to TRBD1. Per germline, CDR1 GTSNPN and CDR2 SVGIG (reference sequence). V was pared by 4 bases and J by 6 bases, with 7 bases of the junction left unmatched. The CDR3 is made up of 13 amino acids. DNA of the CDR3: TGTGCCTGGACCAGGGACAGGGCTTCCGAGCAGTACTTC. Translation gives CAWTRDRASEQYF.

This clone has only a few counts. The J gene is TRBJ1-2, the V gene TRBV19; D might be TRBD1 (6 bases). CDR3 length: 14 amino acids. Germline CDR1 reads LNHDA; CDR2 reads SQIVND (reference sequence). Trimming took 5 bases from V and 7 from J, leaving 17 bases between them. CDR3 region: CASSRTVSLFGYTF. The CDR3 DNA sequence: TGTGCCAGTAGTCGGACAGTTAGTCTCTTTGGCTACACCTTC. The complete variable domain, with remaining parts taken from reference TRBV19 and TRBJ1-2, reads DGGITQSPKYLFRKEGQNVTLSCEQNLNHDAMYWYRQDPGQGLRLIYYSQIVNDFQKGDIAEGYSVSREKKESFPLTVTSAQKNPTAFYLCASSRTVSLFGYTFGSGTRLTVV.

The DNA of the CDR3 is TGTGCCAGCAGCTTCGGTACCGGGGAGCTGTTTTTT. Translating it yields CASSFGTGELFF. The chain has TRBV7-9 and TRBJ2-2; D ambiguous. Germline V gene lookup returns CDR1 SEHNR and CDR2 FQNEAQ (reference sequence). Trimming left V 3 bases short and J 5 bases short, with 4 bases between. This CDR3 contains 12 residues.

In the case of this clone: Other DNA sequences in the sample encode the same CDR3. The rearrangement links TRBV19 to TRBJ1-4; a possible D gene is TRBD1 (5 bases). The germline V gene encodes CDR1 LNHDA and CDR2 SQIVND (reference sequence). This CDR3 contains 14 residues. Between the trimmed V and J ends, which lost 3 bases and 3 bases, there was a span of 8 bases. The CDR3 reads CASSIGAANEKLFF. The CDR3 DNA reads as TGTGCCAGTAGTATTGGGGCGGCTAATGAAAAACTGTTTTTT.

This chain connects TRBV5-4 to TRBJ1-2; 7 bases match TRBD1. CDR1 is SGHNT, CDR2 YYREEE, per germline (reference sequence). V gave up 4 bases and J gave up 7 bases; unmatched junction bases: 7. The CDR3 covers 13 residues. The CDR3 DNA reads as TGTGCCAGCAGCCCGACAGGGCTCTCTGGCTACACCTTC. As protein: CASSPTGLSGYTF.

This clone showed up just once. The chain uses TRBV10-3 and TRBJ2-3; 10 nucleotides agree with TRBD2. CDR3 length: 16 amino acids. Trimming took 3 bases from V and 2 from J; bases not matched to a gene: 5. Germline loops: CDR1 ENHRY, CDR2 SYGVKD. The CDR3 DNA follows: TGTGCCATCAGTGATTTCGGGACTAGCGACACAGATACGCAGTATTTT. Residues: CAISDFGTSDTDTQYF.